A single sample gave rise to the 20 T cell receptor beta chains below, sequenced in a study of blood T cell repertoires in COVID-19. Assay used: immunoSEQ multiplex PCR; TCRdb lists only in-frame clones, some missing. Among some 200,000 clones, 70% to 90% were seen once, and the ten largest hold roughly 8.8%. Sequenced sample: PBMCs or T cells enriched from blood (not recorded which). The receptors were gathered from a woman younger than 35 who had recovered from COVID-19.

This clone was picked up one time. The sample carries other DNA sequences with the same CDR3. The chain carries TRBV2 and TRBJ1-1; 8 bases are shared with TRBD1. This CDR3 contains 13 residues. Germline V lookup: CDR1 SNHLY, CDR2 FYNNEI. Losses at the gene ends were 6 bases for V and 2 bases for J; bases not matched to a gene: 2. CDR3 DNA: TGTGCCAGCAGGGGACAGGTTAACACTGAAGCTTTCTTT. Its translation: CASRGQVNTEAFF.

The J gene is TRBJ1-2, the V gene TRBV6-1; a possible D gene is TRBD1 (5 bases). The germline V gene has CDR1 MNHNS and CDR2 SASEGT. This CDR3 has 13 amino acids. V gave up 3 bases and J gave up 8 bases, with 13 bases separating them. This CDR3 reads CASSEGLARGYTF. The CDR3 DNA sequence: TGTGCCAGCAGTGAGGGGCTTGCCCGGGGCTACACCTTC.

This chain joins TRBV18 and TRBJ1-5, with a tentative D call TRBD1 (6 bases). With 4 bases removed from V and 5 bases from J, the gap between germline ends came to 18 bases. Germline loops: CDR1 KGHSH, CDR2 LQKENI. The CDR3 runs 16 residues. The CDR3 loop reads CASSRGQGLRDQPQHF. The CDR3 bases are TGTGCCAGCTCACGGGGGCAGGGATTGCGTGATCAGCCCCAGCATTTT.

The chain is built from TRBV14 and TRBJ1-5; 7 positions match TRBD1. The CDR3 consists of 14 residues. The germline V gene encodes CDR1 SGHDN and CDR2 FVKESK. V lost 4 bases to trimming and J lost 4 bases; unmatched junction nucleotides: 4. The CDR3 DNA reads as TGTGCCAGCAGCCTGACAGGGTATAATCAGCCCCAGCATTTT. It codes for CASSLTGYNQPQHF.

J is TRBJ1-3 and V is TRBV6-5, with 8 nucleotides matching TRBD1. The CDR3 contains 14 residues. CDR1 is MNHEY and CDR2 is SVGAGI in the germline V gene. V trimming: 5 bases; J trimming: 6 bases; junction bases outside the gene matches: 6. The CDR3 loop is CASSRTGRENTIYF. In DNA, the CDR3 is TGTGCCAGCAGTAGGACAGGGAGGGAAAACACCATATATTTT.

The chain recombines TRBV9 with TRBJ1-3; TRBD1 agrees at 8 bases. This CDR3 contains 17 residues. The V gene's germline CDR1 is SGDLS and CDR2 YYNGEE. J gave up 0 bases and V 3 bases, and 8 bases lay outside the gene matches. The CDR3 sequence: CASSASGGEHSGNTIYF. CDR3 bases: TGTGCCAGCAGCGCCTCAGGGGGCGAGCACTCTGGAAACACCATATATTTT.

CDR3 sequence (DNA): TGTGCCAGCAGCTTGGGGACAGGGAGGATGTCCTACGAGCAGTACTTC. Protein sequence: CASSLGTGRMSYEQYF. The V and J genes are TRBV5-5 and TRBJ2-7, with 8 bases aligning to TRBD1. Germline V gene lookup returns CDR1 SGHKS and CDR2 YYEKEE (reference sequence). The V gene end was trimmed by 0 bases and the J gene end by 1 base; junction bases not matched to a gene: 6. The CDR3 covers 16 residues.

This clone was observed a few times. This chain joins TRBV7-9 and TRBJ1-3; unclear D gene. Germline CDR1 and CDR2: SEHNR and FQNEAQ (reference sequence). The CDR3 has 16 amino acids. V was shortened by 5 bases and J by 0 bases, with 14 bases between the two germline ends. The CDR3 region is CASSTPYSLSGNTIYF. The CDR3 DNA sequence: TGTGCCAGCAGCACTCCCTACAGCCTCTCTGGAAACACCATATATTTT.

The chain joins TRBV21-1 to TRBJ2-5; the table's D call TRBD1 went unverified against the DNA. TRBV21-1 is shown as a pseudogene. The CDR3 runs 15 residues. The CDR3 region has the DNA TGTGCCAGCAGCAAACCCGGGACAGGGGGAGAGACCCAGTACTTC. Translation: CASSKPGTGGETQYF.

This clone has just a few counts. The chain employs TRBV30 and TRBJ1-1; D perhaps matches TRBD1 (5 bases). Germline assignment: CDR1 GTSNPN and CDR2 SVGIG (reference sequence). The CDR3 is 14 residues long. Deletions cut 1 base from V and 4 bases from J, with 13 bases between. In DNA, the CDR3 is TGTGCCTGGAGTGGAAGAATTAGGGGCACTGAAGCTTTCTTT. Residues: CAWSGRIRGTEAFF. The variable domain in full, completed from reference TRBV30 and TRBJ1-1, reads SQTIHQWPATLVQPVGSPLSLECTVEGTSNPNLYWYRQAAGRGLQLLFYSVGIGQISSEVPQNLSASRPQDRQFILSSKKLLLSDSGFYLCAWSGRIRGTEAFFGQGTRLTVV.

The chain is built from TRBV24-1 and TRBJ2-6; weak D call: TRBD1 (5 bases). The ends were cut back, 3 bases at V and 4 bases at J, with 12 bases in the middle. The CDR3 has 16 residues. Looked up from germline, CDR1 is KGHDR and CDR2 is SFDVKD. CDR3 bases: TGTGCCACCAGTGATGCCTCAGGGTCCGGGGCCAACGTCCTGACTTTC. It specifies CATSDASGSGANVLTF.

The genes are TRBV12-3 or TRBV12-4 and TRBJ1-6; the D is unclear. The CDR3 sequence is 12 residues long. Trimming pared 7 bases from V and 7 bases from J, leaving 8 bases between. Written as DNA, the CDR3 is TGTGCCAGCACGGTTTCCAATTCACCCCTCCACTTT. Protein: CASTVSNSPLHF.

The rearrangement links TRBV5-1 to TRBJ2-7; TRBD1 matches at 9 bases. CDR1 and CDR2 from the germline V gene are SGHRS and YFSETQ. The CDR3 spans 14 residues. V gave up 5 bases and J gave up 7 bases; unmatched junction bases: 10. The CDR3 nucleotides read TGCGCCAGCAGTTTCAGGACAGGGGTTTGGGAGCAGTACTTC. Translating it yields CASSFRTGVWEQYF.

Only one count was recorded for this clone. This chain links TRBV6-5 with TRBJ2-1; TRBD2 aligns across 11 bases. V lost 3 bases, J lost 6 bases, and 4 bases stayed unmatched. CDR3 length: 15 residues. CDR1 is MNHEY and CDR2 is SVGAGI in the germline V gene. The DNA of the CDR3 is TGTGCCAGCAGTTATACTAGCGGGGGCCCCAATGAGCAGTTCTTC. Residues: CASSYTSGGPNEQFF.

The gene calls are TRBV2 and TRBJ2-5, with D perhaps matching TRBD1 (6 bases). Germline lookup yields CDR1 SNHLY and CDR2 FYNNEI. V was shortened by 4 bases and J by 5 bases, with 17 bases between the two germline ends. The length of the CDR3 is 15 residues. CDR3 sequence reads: CASSAQGRDGETQYF. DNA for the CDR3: TGTGCCAGCAGTGCACAGGGAAGGGACGGTGAGACCCAGTACTTC.

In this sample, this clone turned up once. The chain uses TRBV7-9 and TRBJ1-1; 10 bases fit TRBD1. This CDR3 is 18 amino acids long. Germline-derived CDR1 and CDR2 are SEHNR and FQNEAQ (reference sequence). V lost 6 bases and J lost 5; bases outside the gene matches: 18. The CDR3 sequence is CASSSPPGTGAGGTEAFF. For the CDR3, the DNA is TGTGCCAGCAGTTCCCCACCCGGGACAGGGGCCGGAGGGACTGAAGCTTTCTTT.

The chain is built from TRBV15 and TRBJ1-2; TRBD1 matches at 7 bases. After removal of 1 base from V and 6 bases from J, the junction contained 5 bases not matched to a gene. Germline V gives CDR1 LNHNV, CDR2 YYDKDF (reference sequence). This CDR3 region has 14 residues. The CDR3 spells CATSRVKGADGYTF. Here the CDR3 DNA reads TGTGCCACCAGCAGAGTTAAGGGGGCGGATGGCTACACCTTC.

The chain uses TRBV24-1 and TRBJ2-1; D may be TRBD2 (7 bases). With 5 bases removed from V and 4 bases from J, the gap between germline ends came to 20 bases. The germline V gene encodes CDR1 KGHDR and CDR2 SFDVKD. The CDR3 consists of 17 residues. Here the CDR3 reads CATSASKGGGAYNEQFF. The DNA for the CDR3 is TGTGCCACCAGTGCCTCCAAGGGCGGGGGCGCATACAATGAGCAGTTCTTC.

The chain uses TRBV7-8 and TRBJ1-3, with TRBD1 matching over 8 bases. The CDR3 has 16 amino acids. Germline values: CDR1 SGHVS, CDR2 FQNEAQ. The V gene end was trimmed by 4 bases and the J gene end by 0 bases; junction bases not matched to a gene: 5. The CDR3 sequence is CASSYRQGISGNTIYF. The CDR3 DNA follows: TGTGCCAGCAGCTACCGACAGGGGATCTCTGGAAACACCATATATTTT.

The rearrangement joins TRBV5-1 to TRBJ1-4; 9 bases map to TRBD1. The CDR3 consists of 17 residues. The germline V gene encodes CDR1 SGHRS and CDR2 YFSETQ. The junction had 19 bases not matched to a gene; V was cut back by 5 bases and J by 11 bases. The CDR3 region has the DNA TGCGCCAGCAGTCCGGAGGTACAGGGGGCGAACACTGGGAAACTGTTTTTT. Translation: CASSPEVQGANTGKLFF. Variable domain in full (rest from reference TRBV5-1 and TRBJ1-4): KAGVTQTPRYLIKTRGQQVTLSCSPISGHRSVSWYQQTPGQGLQFLFEYFSETQRNKGNFPGRFSGRQFSNSRSEMNVSTLELGDSALYLCASSPEVQGANTGKLFFGSGTQLSVL.